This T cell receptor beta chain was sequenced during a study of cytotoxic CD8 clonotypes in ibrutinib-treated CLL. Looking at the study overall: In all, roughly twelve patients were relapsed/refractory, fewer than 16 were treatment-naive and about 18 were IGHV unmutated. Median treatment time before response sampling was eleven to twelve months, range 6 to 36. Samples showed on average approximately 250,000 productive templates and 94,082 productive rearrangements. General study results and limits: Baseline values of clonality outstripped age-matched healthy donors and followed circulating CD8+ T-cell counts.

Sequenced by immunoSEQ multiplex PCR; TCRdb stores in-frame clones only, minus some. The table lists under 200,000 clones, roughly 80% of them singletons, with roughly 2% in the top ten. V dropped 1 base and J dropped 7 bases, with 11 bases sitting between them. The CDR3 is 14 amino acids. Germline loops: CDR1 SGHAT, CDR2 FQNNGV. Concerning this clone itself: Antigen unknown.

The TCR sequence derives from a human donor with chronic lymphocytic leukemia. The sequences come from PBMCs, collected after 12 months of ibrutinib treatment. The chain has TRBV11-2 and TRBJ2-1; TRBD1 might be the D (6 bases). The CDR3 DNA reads TGTGCCAGCAGCTTAGCTAGGACAGCTAATGAGCAGTTCTTC. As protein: CASSLARTANEQFF.